A single sample is the source of the 27 T cell receptor beta chains below, sequenced in a study of radiotherapy plus CTLA-4 blockade in lung cancer. The table came from immunoSEQ multiplex PCR; TCRdb's copy has only in-frame clones and leaves some out. This table holds around 72,000 clones, roughly 80% found once. Sequencing was performed on peripheral blood, taken from a patient treated with radiotherapy plus ipilimumab. These receptors were obtained from a human donor with non-small cell lung cancer who had a complete response to radiotherapy plus ipilimumab.

The chain links TRBV9 to TRBJ1-5; D ambiguous. The CDR3 extends over 15 amino acids. Per germline, CDR1 SGDLS and CDR2 YYNGEE. The V end lost 4 bases, the J end lost 6 bases, and 17 bases lay between the germline ends. The CDR3 sequence: CASSPSGGDGQPQHF. Written as DNA, the CDR3 is TGTGCCAGCAGCCCGAGTGGAGGAGATGGTCAGCCCCAGCATTTT. Variable domain in full (rest from reference TRBV9 and TRBJ1-5): DSGVTQTPKHLITATGQRVTLRCSPRSGDLSVYWYQQSLDQGLQFLIQYYNGEERAKGNILERFSAQQFPDLHSELNLSSLELGDSALYFCASSPSGGDGQPQHFGDGTRLSIL.

Of note for this clone: Other nucleotide sequences from this sample produce the same CDR3. The CDR3 spells CASSLFPYEQYV. The CDR3 DNA sequence: TGTGCCAGCAGCTTATTCCCCTACGAACAGTACGTC. This chain links TRBV11-3 with TRBJ2-7; D is uncertain. The CDR3 is made up of 12 amino acids. Germline V CDR1 and CDR2: SGHNT, YENEEA.

The chain recombines TRBV7-9 with TRBJ2-4; 9 nucleotides line up with TRBD1. CDR1 is SEHNR, CDR2 FQNEAQ, per germline (reference sequence). The CDR3 runs to 16 residues. V lost 2 bases, J lost 1 base, and 3 bases stayed unmatched. CDR3 DNA sequence: TGTGCCAGCAGCTTACGGACAGGGGAGGCCAAAAACATTCAGTACTTC. Amino acid sequence: CASSLRTGEAKNIQYF.

V usage is TRBV6-5 and J usage is TRBJ1-5; D uncertain. CDR1 and CDR2 (germline): MNHEY, SVGAGI. The CDR3 is 13 amino acids. Trimming removed 5 bases at V and 7 bases at J, with 12 bases between. The CDR3 protein is CASSDGVAQPQHF. CDR3 sequence (DNA): TGTGCCAGCAGTGATGGGGTGGCCCAGCCCCAGCATTTT.

The rearrangement joins TRBV27 to TRBJ2-5; perhaps TRBD1 as D (5 bases). Trimming pared 5 bases from V and 5 bases from J, leaving 15 bases between. There are 14 residues in the CDR3. Germline CDR1 reads MNHEY; CDR2 reads SMNVEV (reference sequence). The CDR3 loop is CASSTRQGGETQYF. The CDR3 DNA reads as TGTGCCAGCAGTACGCGGCAGGGTGGGGAGACCCAGTACTTC.

The chain is built from TRBV18 and TRBJ2-5; D may match TRBD1 or TRBD2 (5 bases each). This CDR3 contains 14 residues. V was trimmed by 3 bases and J by 7 bases, leaving 15 bases between them. Looked up from germline, CDR1 is KGHSH and CDR2 is LQKENI. CDR3 loop: CASSPGTTGRTQYF. CDR3 coding DNA: TGTGCCAGCTCACCTGGGACGACGGGGCGGACCCAGTACTTC.

This clone was counted a few times. The chain carries TRBV7-9 and TRBJ1-3, with D unresolved. The CDR3 length is 14 residues. Trimming took off 2 bases at V and 2 bases at J, with 7 bases between the two ends. From germline, CDR1 is SEHNR and CDR2 FQNEAQ (reference sequence). The CDR3 DNA is TGTGCCAGCAGCTTAAGAGGGCCTGGAAACACCATATATTTT. As protein: CASSLRGPGNTIYF.

The rearrangement uses TRBV4-1 and TRBJ1-2, with D maybe TRBD1 (5 bases). Germline V gene lookup returns CDR1 MGHRA and CDR2 YSYEKL. This CDR3 comprises 13 residues. The germline V and J ends were trimmed by 1 base and 7 bases, with 10 bases remaining between them. Here the CDR3 reads CASSQGGSSGYTF. CDR3 nucleotides: TGCGCCAGCAGCCAAGGGGGGTCTTCTGGCTACACCTTC.

In the case of this clone: An end of the junction differs from the germline gene, which may be a read error. The chain uses TRBV30 and TRBJ1-1, with D possibly being TRBD1 (6 bases). Germline CDR1 and CDR2: GTSNPN and SVGIG (reference sequence). The CDR3 has 12 residues. The CDR3, as DNA: TGTGCCTGGAACAGGGACCTAACTGGAGCTTTCTTT. This encodes CAWNRDLTGAFF.

This clone was counted only a few times. V and J are TRBV5-1 and TRBJ1-4; 7 nucleotides line up with TRBD1. The CDR3 is 14 amino acids. The germline CDR1 and CDR2 sequences are SGHRS and YFSETQ. V gave up 3 bases and J gave up 4 bases; unmatched junction bases: 3. The CDR3 sequence is CASSSDRNNEKLFF. The DNA for the CDR3 is TGCGCCAGCAGCTCGGACAGGAATAATGAAAAACTGTTTTTT.

The rearrangement uses TRBV21-1 and TRBJ2-6. TRBV21-1 represents a pseudogene. The CDR3 is 18 amino acids. As DNA, the CDR3 is TGTGCCAGCAGCAACGGGCGCCTGGAGAGCTCTGGGGCCAACGTCCTGACTTTC. Translated, it gives CASSNGRLESSGANVLTF.

This clone was picked up a small number of times. The chain links TRBV28 to TRBJ2-7; D tentatively fits TRBD1 or TRBD2 (5 bases each). V lost 4 bases, J lost 5 bases, and 18 bases lay in between. The germline CDR1 and CDR2 sequences are MDHEN and SYDVKM. There are 15 residues in the CDR3. For the CDR3, the DNA is TGTGCCAGCAGTTCAATCGGGACCTTGCCCCACGAGCAGTACGTC. Translation gives CASSSIGTLPHEQYV.

This chain uses TRBV5-1 with TRBJ1-6, with 7 nucleotides matching TRBD1. There are 13 residues in the CDR3. The germline V gene encodes CDR1 SGHRS and CDR2 YFSETQ. J lost 7 bases, V lost 5 bases, and 3 bases had no gene match. The CDR3 nucleotides read TGCGCCAGCAGGCCAGGGGGGAATTCACCCCTCCACTTT. It encodes CASRPGGNSPLHF.

The chain couples TRBV4-3 to TRBJ1-5, with D hard to call. This CDR3 is built from 13 residues. Per germline, CDR1 LGHNA and CDR2 YSLEER. V lost 0 bases and J lost 4, with 4 bases in between. For the CDR3, the DNA is TGCGCCAGCAGCCAAGATGAGAATCAGCCCCAGCATTTT. Encoded protein: CASSQDENQPQHF.

This clone was found once. The chain is built from TRBV7-6 and TRBJ2-4, with TRBD2 matching 8 bases. With V trimmed by 5 bases and J by 3 bases, 9 bases remained unmatched. The CDR3 is 16 residues long. Germline values: CDR1 SGHVS, CDR2 FNYEAQ. The CDR3 reads CASSPRGGTGKNIQYF. CDR3 nucleotide sequence: TGTGCCAGCAGCCCTCGGGGGGGAACGGGCAAAAACATTCAGTACTTC. Combining the CDR3 with reference TRBV7-6 and TRBJ2-4 gives the whole variable domain GAGVSQSPRYKVTKRGQDVALRCDPISGHVSLYWYRQALGQGPEFLTYFNYEAQQDKSGLPNDRFSAERPEGSISTLTIQRTEQRDSAMYRCASSPRGGTGKNIQYFGAGTRLSVL.

The rearrangement uses TRBV30 and TRBJ1-1; D uncertain. CDR3 size: 11 residues. Trimming took off 0 bases at V and 10 bases at J, with 9 bases between the two ends. The germline V gene has CDR1 GTSNPN and CDR2 SVGIG (reference sequence). CDR3 residues: CAWSVLYGAFF. In DNA form, the CDR3 reads TGTGCCTGGAGTGTACTCTATGGAGCTTTCTTT.

This chain joins TRBV4-3 and TRBJ2-5; D unresolved. The CDR3 has 15 amino acids. Looked up from germline, CDR1 is LGHNA and CDR2 is YSLEER. V lost 1 base, J lost 5 bases, and 14 bases lay in between. This CDR3 reads CASSQGVGLTETQYF. DNA for the CDR3: TGCGCCAGCAGCCAAGGGGTCGGTCTAACGGAGACCCAGTACTTC.

CDR3 nucleotides: TGTGCCAGCAGTGAAGTTTGGGTGCCAGTTGGAGCTTTCTTT. It is translated as CASSEVWVPVGAFF. V usage is TRBV6-1 and J usage is TRBJ1-1, with D hard to call. V lost 1 base and J lost 10, with 16 bases in between. The germline V gene encodes CDR1 MNHNS and CDR2 SASEGT. The CDR3 consists of 14 residues.

This clone came up a few times. This chain uses TRBV21-1 with TRBJ1-4. TRBV21-1 is described as a pseudogene. The CDR3 has 12 amino acids. CDR3 DNA: TGTGCCAGCAGCAGGAAACGGGAAAAACTGTTTTTT. Residues: CASSRKREKLFF.

Concerning this clone: The identical CDR3 is also encoded by other nucleotide sequences in the sample. The V and J genes are TRBV6-5 and TRBJ1-1; D is unresolved. The germline V and J ends were trimmed by 0 bases and 1 base, with 3 bases remaining between them. Per the germline V gene, CDR1 is MNHEY and CDR2 is SVGAGI. The CDR3 has 13 amino acids. CDR3 in DNA: TGTGCCAGCAGTTACTCGTCGAACACTGAAGCTTTCTTT. Its protein product is CASSYSSNTEAFF.

CDR3 sequence: CASSLWGLAGYNEQFF. CDR3 bases: TGTGCCAGCAGTTTATGGGGACTAGCGGGGTACAATGAGCAGTTCTTC. V gene TRBV27 combines with J gene TRBJ2-1, with TRBD2 matching 13 bases. The junction had 1 base not matched to a gene; V was cut back by 1 base and J by 4 bases. CDR3 length: 16 residues. CDR1 and CDR2 (germline): MNHEY, SMNVEV (reference sequence).

The V call is TRBV28, the J call TRBJ1-2; possible D gene TRBD1, 6 bases. Trimming pared 2 bases from V and 4 bases from J, leaving 14 bases between. The CDR3 totals 15 residues. The germline V gene encodes CDR1 MDHEN and CDR2 SYDVKM. The CDR3 DNA is TGTGCCAGCAGTTTAGGGGGCAGGCGCAGCTATGGCTACACCTTC. Translation: CASSLGGRRSYGYTF.

This sequence joins TRBV30 and TRBJ2-3, with D possibly called TRBD1 or TRBD2 (5 bases each). V dropped 4 bases and J dropped 2 bases, with 13 bases sitting between them. Germline CDR1 reads GTSNPN; CDR2 reads SVGIG (reference sequence). This CDR3 has 14 residues. The CDR3 protein is CAWNDGANTDTQYF. Written as DNA, the CDR3 is TGTGCCTGGAATGACGGGGCGAACACAGATACGCAGTATTTT.

The rearrangement joins TRBV18 to TRBJ1-1; D is unresolved. Germline V lookup: CDR1 KGHSH, CDR2 LQKENI. V lost 0 bases to trimming and J lost 3 bases, with 8 bases between them. The CDR3 is made up of 14 amino acids. CDR3 sequence (DNA): TGTGCCAGCTCACCACCGGGCGGGGACACTGAAGCTTTCTTT. It translates to CASSPPGGDTEAFF.

This clone appeared a few times. The rearrangement joins TRBV19 to TRBJ1-4; D is unresolved. This CDR3 has 13 amino acids. V lost 5 bases, J lost 8 bases, and 12 bases lay in between. Germline CDR1 is LNHDA and CDR2 is SQIVND (reference sequence). CDR3 in DNA: TGTGCCAGTAGTTACCGAGACCGGGAAAAACTGTTTTTT. Encoded protein: CASSYRDREKLFF.

In its sample, this clone was seen once. The chain joins TRBV11-3 to TRBJ2-6, with D possibly TRBD2 on 6 matching bases. Germline V gene data show CDR1 as SGHNT and CDR2 as YENEEA. The CDR3 runs to 16 residues. V lost 5 bases and J 2 bases, leaving 13 bases between the germline ends. CDR3 coding DNA: TGTGCCAGCAGCCGGGAGAGTAGGGCTGGGGCCAACGTCCTGACTTTC. Encoded protein: CASSRESRAGANVLTF.

The chain recombines TRBV19 with TRBJ2-6; possibly TRBD1 or TRBD2 for D (5 bases each). Germline lookup yields CDR1 LNHDA and CDR2 SQIVND (reference sequence). CDR3 size: 17 residues. The V and J ends lost 3 bases and 0 bases respectively, with 12 bases between them. CDR3 DNA sequence: TGTGCCAGTAGTATTCTGGGACCTCACTCTGGGGCCAACGTCCTGACTTTC. It encodes CASSILGPHSGANVLTF.